The 15 T cell receptor beta chains below all came from one sample that was sequenced in a study of T cells of healthy individuals. TCRdb reanalysed the 5' RACE reads using MiXCR and keeps one entry per CDR3 protein. The table includes tens of thousands of distinct CDR3 sequences, 15% to 20% detected once. The receptor source for this set is a human donor in good health.

There are many counts of this clonotype. The chain links TRBV6-2 or TRBV6-3 to TRBJ1-1; D gene unclear. Germline V gene data show CDR1 as MNHEY and CDR2 as SVGEGT. Trimming took 0 bases from V and 4 from J, leaving 0 bases between them. This CDR3 contains 11 residues. The CDR3 DNA sequence: TGTGCCAGCAGTTACTCCACTGAAGCTTTCTTT. The encoded protein is CASSYSTEAFF.

The chain carries TRBV28 and TRBJ2-7; D is perhaps TRBD1 or TRBD2 (6 bases each). V was pared by 1 base and J by 6 bases, with 10 bases between. Germline V lookup: CDR1 MDHEN, CDR2 SYDVKM. The CDR3 length is 13 residues. The chain's CDR3 is CASSLFRGAEQYF. The DNA for the CDR3 is TGTGCCAGCAGTTTATTTAGGGGGGCCGAGCAGTACTTC. The full variable domain, with the rest looked up from reference TRBV28 and TRBJ2-7, is DVKVTQSSRYLVKRTGEKVFLECVQDMDHENMFWYRQDPGLGLRLIYFSYDVKMKEKGDIPEGYSVSREKKERFSLILESASTNQTSMYLCASSLFRGAEQYFGPGTRLTVT.

V usage is TRBV3-1 and J usage is TRBJ1-1; D unclear. Germline CDR1 LGHDT, CDR2 YNNKEL (reference sequence). Trimming left V 1 base short and J 7 bases short, with 4 bases between. This CDR3 is 11 amino acids long. DNA of the CDR3: TGTGCCAGCAGCCAAGGTGTTGAAGCTTTCTTT. Protein product: CASSQGVEAFF.

This clonotype was found many times. J is TRBJ1-2 and V is TRBV6-6; D gene uncertain. This CDR3 has 12 residues. V gave up 5 bases and J gave up 4 bases, with 8 bases separating them. CDR1 MNHNY and CDR2 SVGAGI come from the germline V gene (reference sequence). Here the CDR3 DNA reads TGTGCCAGCAGTCCCCGGGGCTATGGCTACACCTTC. As protein: CASSPRGYGYTF.

A single count supports this clonotype. The rearrangement uses TRBV5-1 and TRBJ2-3, with D perhaps TRBD1 (6 bases). Trimming removed 4 bases at V and 0 bases at J, with 15 bases between. CDR1 is SGHRS, CDR2 YFSETQ, per germline. This CDR3 region has 16 residues. The CDR3 bases are TGCGCCAGCAGCCCCTACAGGGATTCTAGCACAGATACGCAGTATTTT. Its translation: CASSPYRDSSTDTQYF.

This clonotype appeared a single time. V gene TRBV7-8 combines with J gene TRBJ1-2; D call uncertain. Trimming removed 5 bases at V and 4 bases at J, with 11 bases between. Germline values: CDR1 SGHVS, CDR2 FQNEAQ. This CDR3 has 13 amino acids. In nucleotides, the CDR3 is TGTGCCAGCAGCAACAGCTTGGGCTATGGCTACACCTTC. This codes for CASSNSLGYGYTF.

This clonotype has ten or more counts. The V and J genes are TRBV27 and TRBJ2-1, with a weak D call TRBD2 (6 bases). Trimming removed 5 bases from V and 6 bases from J, with 11 bases in between. This CDR3 spans 13 amino acids. CDR1 and CDR2 from the germline V gene are MNHEY and SMNVEV (reference sequence). The CDR3 reads CASSNGGINEQFF. CDR3 bases: TGTGCCAGCAGTAACGGGGGAATCAATGAGCAGTTCTTC.

This clonotype was counted ten times or more. V is TRBV4-1 and J is TRBJ2-3; tentatively, D is TRBD2 (5 bases). Germline V CDR1 and CDR2: MGHRA, YSYEKL. This CDR3 is built from 12 residues. V gave up 1 base and J gave up 7 bases, with 6 bases separating them. CDR3 loop: CASSQGGHTQYF. CDR3 sequence (DNA): TGCGCCAGCAGCCAAGGAGGGCATACGCAGTATTTT.

This clonotype came up many times. The chain carries TRBV20-1 and TRBJ1-6; TRBD1 aligns across 7 bases. This CDR3 has 14 residues. The J segment lost 10 bases and the V segment lost 2 bases, leaving 8 bases of the junction unmatched. Germline CDR1 reads DFQATT; CDR2 reads SNEGSKA (reference sequence). The CDR3 sequence is CSARKAGGASPLHF. The CDR3 DNA reads as TGCAGTGCTAGAAAGGCAGGGGGGGCCTCACCCCTCCACTTT.

The CDR3 reads CASSLASGVQETQYF. CDR3 nucleotides: TGCGCCAGCAGCTTGGCTAGCGGGGTACAAGAGACCCAGTACTTC. The chain joins TRBV5-1 to TRBJ2-5, with 9 bases fitting TRBD2. CDR3 size: 15 residues. CDR1 is SGHRS, CDR2 YFSETQ, per germline. J was trimmed by 2 bases and V by 0 bases; bases with no gene match: 2. Complete variable domain (other parts from reference TRBV5-1 and TRBJ2-5): KAGVTQTPRYLIKTRGQQVTLSCSPISGHRSVSWYQQTPGQGLQFLFEYFSETQRNKGNFPGRFSGRQFSNSRSEMNVSTLELGDSALYLCASSLASGVQETQYFGPGTRLLVL.

The chain links TRBV11-2 to TRBJ2-7; perhaps TRBD1 as D (6 bases). This CDR3 is built from 15 residues. V was pared by 5 bases and J by 5 bases, with 19 bases between. Germline V gene lookup returns CDR1 SGHAT and CDR2 FQNNGV. CDR3 protein: CASSQPGTKRHEQYF. CDR3 nucleotide sequence: TGTGCCAGCAGCCAACCCGGGACAAAGAGGCACGAGCAGTACTTC. Using reference TRBV11-2 and TRBJ2-7 for the parts outside the CDR3, the full variable domain is EAGVAQSPRYKIIEKRQSVAFWCNPISGHATLYWYQQILGQGPKLLIQFQNNGVVDDSQLPKDRFSAERLKGVDSTLKIQPAKLEDSAVYLCASSQPGTKRHEQYFGPGTRLTVT.

The chain links TRBV29-1 to TRBJ1-1; D is unclear. In germline, CDR1 is SQVTM, CDR2 ANQGSEA. V was shortened by 4 bases and J by 4 bases, with 13 bases between the two germline ends. The CDR3 runs 13 residues. The CDR3 sequence is CSVGNSFLTEAFF. In DNA form, the CDR3 reads TGCAGCGTTGGTAACAGTTTCCTCACTGAAGCTTTCTTT.

This clonotype was found many times. The chain employs TRBV5-1 and TRBJ1-2, with 9 bases matching TRBD1. CDR1 SGHRS and CDR2 YFSETQ come from the germline V gene. This CDR3 is 15 amino acids long. V was clipped by 4 bases and J by 4 bases; unmatched bases: 8. CDR3 bases: TGCGCCAGCAGCCCTGGACAGGGGTTGGGCTATGGCTACACCTTC. Its translation: CASSPGQGLGYGYTF.

This clonotype was found a few times. This chain connects TRBV20-1 to TRBJ1-4; the D gene is possibly TRBD1 (6 bases). CDR1 is DFQATT, CDR2 SNEGSKA, per germline (reference sequence). CDR3 length: 15 amino acids. V gave up 0 bases and J gave up 7 bases, with 15 bases separating them. The DNA of the CDR3 is TGCAGTGCTAGAGAGGGGGGTCGGACAGCTGAAAAACTGTTTTTT. Its protein product is CSAREGGRTAEKLFF.

V usage is TRBV5-1 and J usage is TRBJ2-3; tentatively, D is TRBD1 or TRBD2 (5 bases each). Trimming pared 7 bases from V and 0 bases from J, leaving 21 bases between. The CDR3 runs 17 residues. Germline-derived CDR1 and CDR2 are SGHRS and YFSETQ. Here the CDR3 DNA reads TGCGCCAGCTCCGGGACGGATCAATATCCTAGCACAGATACGCAGTATTTT. Translation gives CASSGTDQYPSTDTQYF.